This TCR beta chain is from a study of response to subunit inactivated influenza vaccine. Findings and caveats of the study: That few new T cells are recruited by each seasonal influenza vaccination was the authors' suggestion.

A single record per CDR3 protein comes from TCRdb applying MiXCR to the RT-PCR reads. The table shows hundreds of thousands of distinct CDR3 sequences, with about a sixth occurring only once. Notes on this clonotype: Antigen specificity is unknown.

This sequence was found in a man over 45 who received an inactivated influenza vaccine. Sample: PBMCs from blood, taken approximately 13 days after vaccination.

The CDR3 is CASSSRLAAEQFF. DNA of the CDR3: TGTGCCAGCAGCTCCCGACTAGCGGCTGAGCAGTTCTTC. This chain uses TRBV7-8 with TRBJ2-1; TRBD2 matches 9 bases. In germline, CDR1 is SGHVS, CDR2 FQNEAQ. After removal of 4 bases from V and 9 bases from J, the junction contained 4 bases not matched to a gene. This CDR3 is 13 amino acids long.